These 14 T cell receptor beta chains were sequenced from one sample in a study of T cell changes during pregnancy in multiple sclerosis. Only in-frame clones appear in the TCRdb table, and some are missing; sequencing was by immunoSEQ multiplex PCR. The sample has 38,000 or so clones, roughly nine tenths seen once. The starting material was peripheral blood, obtained before pregnancy. The receptors were gathered from a female donor with multiple sclerosis, enrolled in a pregnancy study.

This CDR3 reads CATRGWEKMNTEAFF. In DNA, the CDR3 is TGTGCCACCAGAGGTTGGGAGAAGATGAACACTGAAGCTTTCTTT. The chain is built from TRBV19 and TRBJ1-1; D is undetermined. Germline V CDR1 and CDR2: LNHDA, SQIVND (reference sequence). The CDR3 is made up of 15 amino acids. Trimming removed 10 bases at V and 0 bases at J, with 18 bases between.

This chain links TRBV6-5 with TRBJ2-1; TRBD2 aligns across 10 bases. Unmatched junction bases numbered 5, after V lost 7 bases and J lost 14 bases. CDR1 and CDR2 (germline): MNHEY, SVGAGI. The CDR3 has 11 amino acids. This CDR3 reads CASTGTSEEFF. The CDR3 coding sequence is TGTGCCAGCACCGGGACTAGCGAGGAGTTCTTC.

The CDR3 loop reads CSTSNGQGSQPQHF. CDR3 DNA sequence: TGCAGCACCAGTAATGGACAGGGAAGTCAGCCCCAGCATTTT. V and J are TRBV29-1 and TRBJ1-5; 8 nucleotides match TRBD1. This CDR3 contains 14 residues. The germline gives CDR1 SQVTM, CDR2 ANQGSEA. The V segment lost 8 bases and the J segment 6 bases; nucleotides outside the gene matches: 12.

The chain has TRBV4-3 and TRBJ2-3, with TRBD2 as a possible D gene (6 bases). Germline V gene lookup returns CDR1 LGHNA and CDR2 YSLEER. The V and J ends lost 1 base and 2 bases respectively, with 13 bases between them. CDR3 length: 16 residues. The CDR3 DNA sequence: TGCGCCAGCAGCCAAGGCAATAGCGGAAACACAGATACGCAGTATTTT. This codes for CASSQGNSGNTDTQYF.

The CDR3 sequence is CASRSASGRWEQYF. CDR3 in DNA: TGTGCCAGCAGGAGCGCTAGCGGGCGATGGGAGCAGTACTTC. The rearrangement uses TRBV2 and TRBJ2-7; 8 bases map to TRBD2. CDR1 is SNHLY, CDR2 FYNNEI, per germline. CDR3 length: 14 amino acids. V lost 6 bases, J lost 7 bases, and 11 bases stayed unmatched.

In this sample, this clone turned up once. V and J are TRBV7-9 and TRBJ2-1, with 8 bases lining up with TRBD1. The CDR3 is 19 residues long. V shed 5 bases and J 6 bases; nucleotides not matched to a gene: 21. CDR1 is SEHNR and CDR2 is FQNEAQ in the germline V gene (reference sequence). The chain's CDR3 is CASSTTSGQDEFGGNEQFF. DNA of the CDR3: TGTGCCAGCAGCACAACTTCGGGACAGGACGAGTTTGGAGGCAATGAGCAGTTCTTC.

The V gene is TRBV7-6, the J gene TRBJ2-1, with 8 bases aligning to TRBD2. J lost 1 base, V lost 5 bases, and 10 bases had no gene match. CDR1 and CDR2 from the germline V gene are SGHVS and FNYEAQ. There are 17 residues in the CDR3. CDR3 sequence reads: CASSEQAGGPSYNEQFF. The CDR3 nucleotides read TGTGCCAGCAGCGAGCAGGCGGGAGGCCCATCCTACAATGAGCAGTTCTTC.

The chain links TRBV4-2 to TRBJ1-2; D perhaps matches TRBD1 (5 bases). The CDR3 extends over 13 amino acids. From germline, CDR1 is LGHNA and CDR2 YNFKEQ. The V gene lost 2 bases and the J gene lost 7 bases, with 11 bases spanning the gap. CDR3 sequence (DNA): TGTGCCAGCAGCCAACGGCAGGGCAGTGGCTACACCTTC. This encodes CASSQRQGSGYTF.

This chain connects TRBV30 to TRBJ2-1, with TRBD2 identical over 12 bases. V shed 3 bases and J 7 bases; nucleotides not matched to a gene: 10. The CDR3 has 16 residues. Germline lookup yields CDR1 GTSNPN and CDR2 SVGIG (reference sequence). The CDR3 DNA follows: TGTGCCTGGAGGAGGGGACTAGCGGGTTTAGGAAATGAGCAGTTCTTC. Amino acids: CAWRRGLAGLGNEQFF.

The chain carries TRBV7-9 and TRBJ2-1, with 9 bases fitting TRBD2. J was trimmed by 4 bases and V by 1 base; bases with no gene match: 2. The CDR3 extends over 15 amino acids. Germline V CDR1 and CDR2: SEHNR, FQNEAQ (reference sequence). The CDR3 DNA is TGTGCCAGCAGCTTAGGCCTAGCGGGATACAATGAGCAGTTCTTC. Its translation is CASSLGLAGYNEQFF.

This clone was seen just once. The CDR3 nucleotides read TGTGCCAGCAGCTTGACAGGGGGGAACACTGAAGCTTTCTTT. It encodes CASSLTGGNTEAFF. The rearrangement uses TRBV11-1 and TRBJ1-1, with TRBD1 matching 9 bases. Trimming at V came to 3 bases and at J to 1 base, leaving 0 bases not matched to a gene. The CDR3 contains 14 residues. Germline CDR1 and CDR2: SGHAT and FQDESV (reference sequence).

This chain joins TRBV2 and TRBJ1-5, with 8 bases matching TRBD1. Germline trimming cut 3 bases from V and 2 bases from J; bases unmatched to any gene: 3. This CDR3 has 15 amino acids. Germline CDR1 SNHLY, CDR2 FYNNEI. Here the CDR3 DNA reads TGTGCCAGCAGTGAGCAGGGGGCGGGCAATCAGCCCCAGCATTTT. As protein: CASSEQGAGNQPQHF.

This chain's CDR3 is CASSEYKGAGTEAFF. CDR3 nucleotides: TGTGCCAGCAGTGAATATAAGGGGGCTGGCACTGAAGCTTTCTTT. The genes are TRBV25-1 and TRBJ1-1, with TRBD1 matching 7 bases. There are 15 residues in the CDR3. Germline CDR1 is MGHDK and CDR2 is SYGVNS. V dropped 0 bases and J dropped 4; count of bases not matched to a gene: 5.

As to this clone: At the DNA level, this CDR3 is encoded by other sequences in the same sample as well. The chain joins TRBV9 to TRBJ2-7; 9 positions agree with TRBD2. The CDR3 consists of 15 residues. Germline assignment: CDR1 SGDLS and CDR2 YYNGEE. Losses at the gene ends were 0 bases for V and 2 bases for J; bases not matched to a gene: 3. Here the CDR3 DNA reads TGTGCCAGCAGCGTAGGACTAGCGGAGACCTACGAGCAGTACTTC. Protein sequence: CASSVGLAETYEQYF. Combining the CDR3 with reference TRBV9 and TRBJ2-7 gives the whole variable domain DSGVTQTPKHLITATGQRVTLRCSPRSGDLSVYWYQQSLDQGLQFLIQYYNGEERAKGNILERFSAQQFPDLHSELNLSSLELGDSALYFCASSVGLAETYEQYFGPGTRLTVT.